This T cell receptor (beta chain) was captured in a study of beta chain features in type 1 diabetes. Every bit of the isolated RNA underwent reverse transcription, so sequencing read expressed TCRB transcripts. Clones were read by immunoSEQ multiplex PCR, and TCRdb kept only the in-frame ones, dropping some. This sample yields about 320,000 clones, of which approximately 14% are seen a single time; 6.7% belongs to the top ten. Trimming removed 5 bases from V and 7 bases from J, with 15 bases in between. The V gene's germline CDR1 is MNHEY and CDR2 SVGAGI. The CDR3 runs to 14 residues. The TCR comes from a man aged 25-45 years in good health. The rearrangement joins TRBV6-5 to TRBJ1-3, with D uncertain. Sequencing used central memory CD4+ T cells from blood. In DNA, the CDR3 is TGTGCCAGCAGTCTGGGCTCGGTCTCGAACACCATATATTTT. As protein: CASSLGSVSNTIYF.